These 30 T cell receptor beta chains were sequenced from one sample in a study of blood T cells in healthy people across ages. Combining a sample-barcoded 5' primer with a J-beta primer mix, a second PCR ran for about 6 to 11 cycles. TCRdb reprocessed the 5' RACE reads with MiXCR, giving one entry per CDR3 protein. Seen here are 1.5 million or so distinct CDR3 sequences, roughly 43% observed once, and the top ten hold approximately 4.1%. The source material was blood. The receptors derive from a woman between 18 and 30 years old in good health.

The chain combines TRBV4-1 with TRBJ2-7; 9 nucleotides match TRBD2. The CDR3 runs 15 residues. Per the germline V gene, CDR1 is MGHRA and CDR2 is YSYEKL. The ends lost 1 base at V and 6 bases at J; junction bases unmatched: 7. The CDR3 sequence is CASSQGAGGTSEQYF. The CDR3 DNA reads as TGCGCCAGCAGCCAAGGAGCGGGAGGAACTTCCGAGCAGTACTTC.

This clonotype was seen a few times. The rearrangement joins TRBV4-1 to TRBJ2-5, with D tentatively TRBD2 (5 bases). This CDR3 has 16 amino acids. V lost 4 bases, J lost 5 bases, and 20 bases lay in between. Germline V gives CDR1 MGHRA, CDR2 YSYEKL. CDR3 region: CASSPRGEVYGETQYF. The CDR3 DNA reads as TGCGCCAGCAGCCCCCGGGGTGAGGTGTATGGGGAGACCCAGTACTTC.

This clonotype was seen more than once but under ten times. The gene calls are TRBV4-3 and TRBJ1-6, with D possibly matching TRBD1 (5 bases). Germline values: CDR1 LGHNA, CDR2 YSLEER. V was pared by 0 bases and J by 0 bases, with 12 bases between. The CDR3 consists of 18 residues. The CDR3 here is CASSQDNPGSSYNSPLHF. CDR3 bases: TGCGCCAGCAGCCAAGATAATCCAGGGAGCTCCTATAATTCACCCCTCCACTTT.

The V call is TRBV7-9, the J call TRBJ2-5, with D uncertain. Germline CDR1 and CDR2: SEHNR and FQNEAQ (reference sequence). V was clipped by 1 base and J by 2 bases, with 8 bases between them. This CDR3 has 14 residues. The CDR3 coding sequence is TGTGCCAGCAGCTTAGTTGTCCGGCAAGAGACCCAGTACTTC. Its protein is CASSLVVRQETQYF.

The rearrangement joins TRBV7-2 to TRBJ2-7, with D unresolved. Between the trimmed V and J ends, which lost 3 bases and 1 base, there was a span of 13 bases. Germline-derived CDR1 and CDR2 are SGHTA and FQGNSA. This CDR3 spans 15 amino acids. In nucleotides, the CDR3 is TGTACCAGCAGCTTCTTTGTGGGCGCATCCTACGAGCAGTACTTC. It is translated as CTSSFFVGASYEQYF.

The chain links TRBV4-3 to TRBJ2-7; D call uncertain. The V and J ends lost 0 bases and 3 bases respectively, with 24 bases between them. This CDR3 has 19 amino acids. From germline, CDR1 is LGHNA and CDR2 YSLEER. As DNA, the CDR3 is TGCGCCAGCAGCCAAGACCTATCGGAACCCCGGGCCCCACGCTACGAGCAGTACTTC. Protein sequence: CASSQDLSEPRAPRYEQYF.

The chain uses TRBV10-2 and TRBJ2-1; 8 bases agree with TRBD2. The V gene end was trimmed by 4 bases and the J gene end by 8 bases; junction bases not matched to a gene: 13. CDR3 length equals 16 residues. Germline assignment: CDR1 WSHSY and CDR2 SAAADI. CDR3 nucleotides: TGCGCCAGCAGTGTCGCGTGGGCGGGGGGCGTTTATGAGCAGTTCTTC. Amino acid sequence: CASSVAWAGGVYEQFF.

This clonotype was observed a single time. The junction departs from germline at one end; a sequencing error may be responsible. The chain has TRBV7-2 and TRBJ2-6, with 8 bases identical to TRBD2. Germline CDR1 is SGHTA and CDR2 is FQGNSA. CDR3 length: 17 residues. The CDR3 reads CASSLVGGALGTNVLTF. Here the CDR3 DNA reads TGTGCCAGCAGCTTAGTCGGGGGGGCGCTTGGGACCAACGTCCTGACTTTC.

This rearrangement joins TRBV20-1 to TRBJ2-7; 7 bases map to TRBD2. CDR1 is DFQATT, CDR2 SNEGSKA, per germline (reference sequence). V gave up 7 bases and J gave up 4 bases; unmatched junction bases: 7. This CDR3 region has 12 residues. CDR3 sequence (DNA): TGCAGTGGGCTCGGCGGGAGATACGAGCAGTACTTC. It specifies CSGLGGRYEQYF.

This clonotype was found a few times. The chain combines TRBV5-6 with TRBJ1-4; D gene ambiguous. Trimming left V 2 bases short and J 8 bases short, with 19 bases between. The germline V gene has CDR1 SGHDT and CDR2 YYEEEE. The CDR3 contains 16 residues. In nucleotides, the CDR3 is TGTGCCAGCAGCTTTGGGCTGGCAACCGGTGAGGAAAAACTGTTTTTT. Translation gives CASSFGLATGEEKLFF.

The CDR3 nucleotides read TGTGCCATCAGTGGACCGGGAACCTACGAGCAGTACTTC. This sequence encodes CAISGPGTYEQYF. The chain couples TRBV10-3 to TRBJ2-7, with D perhaps TRBD2 (5 bases). With 4 bases removed from V and 2 bases from J, the gap between germline ends came to 9 bases. Germline CDR1 ENHRY, CDR2 SYGVKD. This CDR3 comprises 13 residues.

This clonotype was picked up a small number of times. The V gene is TRBV6-1, the J gene TRBJ2-7, with 13 bases identical to TRBD2. CDR3 size: 15 residues. The V gene's germline CDR1 is MNHNS and CDR2 SASEGT. The trim removed 7 bases at V and 6 bases at J, leaving 9 bases unmatched. CDR3 protein: CASKSLAGGKSEQYF. The CDR3 coding sequence is TGTGCCAGCAAATCACTAGCGGGAGGGAAAAGCGAGCAGTACTTC.

The V gene is TRBV7-2, the J gene TRBJ2-3; unclear D gene. Germline CDR1 SGHTA, CDR2 FQGNSA. This CDR3 comprises 11 residues. V dropped 2 bases and J dropped 7 bases, with 4 bases sitting between them. In DNA form, the CDR3 reads TGTGCCAGCAGCTTACCGAATACGCAGTATTTT. The encoded protein is CASSLPNTQYF.

The sample holds a few counts of this clonotype. This chain joins TRBV20-1 and TRBJ1-2, with TRBD1 matching 7 bases. The V segment lost 2 bases and the J segment 4 bases; nucleotides outside the gene matches: 7. The CDR3 sequence is 14 residues long. Germline V gives CDR1 DFQATT, CDR2 SNEGSKA (reference sequence). Written as DNA, the CDR3 is TGCAGTGCTAGAAACTCAGGGGGAACCTATGGCTACACCTTC. Protein: CSARNSGGTYGYTF.

The chain has TRBV6-5 and TRBJ2-1; D is perhaps TRBD1 or TRBD2 (5 bases each). The V gene lost 5 bases and the J gene lost 6 bases, with 11 bases spanning the gap. The V gene's germline CDR1 is MNHEY and CDR2 SVGAGI. The CDR3 totals 13 residues. The CDR3 here is CASSVGPTNEQFF. The CDR3 region has the DNA TGTGCCAGCAGTGTGGGACCGACCAATGAGCAGTTCTTC.

V usage is TRBV5-1 and J usage is TRBJ2-3; no reliable D call. There are 13 residues in the CDR3. CDR1 is SGHRS and CDR2 is YFSETQ in the germline V gene. V lost 1 base and J 6 bases, leaving 9 bases between the germline ends. The CDR3 loop is CASSLFEVDTQYF. The CDR3, as DNA: TGCGCCAGCAGCTTGTTTGAGGTGGATACGCAGTATTTT.

This clonotype came up a few times. The V gene is TRBV20-1, the J gene TRBJ2-3; 10 bases match TRBD1. Per the germline V gene, CDR1 is DFQATT and CDR2 is SNEGSKA (reference sequence). The CDR3 has 13 amino acids. Germline trimming cut 6 bases from V and 4 bases from J; bases unmatched to any gene: 4. The CDR3 DNA follows: TGCAGTGCGCGACAGGGGGCCTCAGATACGCAGTATTTT. The encoded protein is CSARQGASDTQYF.

This clonotype was observed a handful of times. The chain couples TRBV24-1 to TRBJ1-4, with 7 bases aligning to TRBD1. From germline, CDR1 is KGHDR and CDR2 SFDVKD. The CDR3 totals 14 residues. The junction had 7 bases not matched to a gene; V was cut back by 6 bases and J by 7 bases. The CDR3 spells CATSSTGSGEKLFF. CDR3 DNA: TGTGCCACCAGTTCGACAGGGAGTGGTGAAAAACTGTTTTTT.

The chain carries TRBV6-2 or TRBV6-3 and TRBJ2-1, with TRBD2 matching 10 bases. In germline, CDR1 is MNHEY, CDR2 SVGEGT. This CDR3 spans 15 amino acids. V shed 7 bases, J shed 3 bases, and the junction held 6 bases outside the gene matches. The CDR3 nucleotides are TGTGCCAGCAACGACCGGACTAGCGGCTACAATGAGCAGTTCTTC. Its translation is CASNDRTSGYNEQFF.

This clonotype occurred once. The rearrangement joins TRBV27 to TRBJ1-1; tentative D call: TRBD1 (6 bases). This CDR3 region has 14 residues. The V end lost 8 bases, the J end lost 3 bases, and 16 bases lay between the germline ends. Germline CDR1 MNHEY, CDR2 SMNVEV (reference sequence). The CDR3 DNA follows: TGTGCCAGCCGATCCATAGGGGGGTACACTGAAGCTTTCTTT. This sequence encodes CASRSIGGYTEAFF.

The chain carries TRBV6-6 and TRBJ1-5; maybe TRBD1 (5 bases). This CDR3 spans 17 amino acids. Per germline, CDR1 MNHNY and CDR2 SVGAGI (reference sequence). Trimming stripped 0 bases from V and 2 bases from J, with 14 bases between. CDR3: CASSYSTGTGGNQPQHF. In nucleotides, the CDR3 is TGTGCCAGCAGTTACTCCACAGGCACGGGTGGCAATCAGCCCCAGCATTTT.

This clonotype was seen a handful of times. The V call is TRBV5-1, the J call TRBJ1-1; D unclear. V lost 4 bases and J lost 2, with 18 bases in between. The germline gives CDR1 SGHRS, CDR2 YFSETQ. The CDR3 contains 16 residues. Written as DNA, the CDR3 is TGCGCCAGCAGCCTTTACCTCCCGACAAGAAACACTGAAGCTTTCTTT. Translating it yields CASSLYLPTRNTEAFF.

V gene TRBV7-2 combines with J gene TRBJ2-7; D not resolved. The CDR3 is made up of 14 amino acids. Trimming took 1 base from V and 2 from J, leaving 9 bases between them. The germline gives CDR1 SGHTA, CDR2 FQGNSA. The CDR3 sequence is CASSLVKGTYEQYF. As DNA, the CDR3 is TGTGCCAGCAGCTTAGTCAAGGGAACCTACGAGCAGTACTTC.

The chain joins TRBV28 to TRBJ2-7, with 7 nucleotides matching TRBD1. Germline values: CDR1 MDHEN, CDR2 SYDVKM. After removal of 6 bases from V and 7 bases from J, the junction contained 15 bases not matched to a gene. The CDR3 totals 15 residues. CDR3 bases: TGTGCCAGCAGACCCGGGACAGTGGCCTACAATGAGCAGTACTTC. This codes for CASRPGTVAYNEQYF.

The rearrangement uses TRBV3-1 and TRBJ1-2, with D tentatively TRBD1 (6 bases). Germline CDR1 is LGHDT and CDR2 is YNNKEL (reference sequence). This CDR3 region has 15 residues. The V and J ends lost 3 bases and 3 bases respectively, with 14 bases between them. The CDR3 is CASSHPGTLDYGYTF. The CDR3 DNA sequence: TGTGCCAGCAGCCATCCCGGGACACTGGACTATGGCTACACCTTC.

The gene calls are TRBV14 and TRBJ1-2, with D possibly TRBD1 on 6 matching bases. The CDR3 is made up of 14 amino acids. The V gene's germline CDR1 is SGHDN and CDR2 FVKESK. V dropped 6 bases and J dropped 4 bases, with 15 bases sitting between them. The CDR3 loop is CASRRGDLVYGYTF. The CDR3 DNA sequence: TGTGCCAGCAGAAGGGGGGATCTGGTCTATGGCTACACCTTC.

The chain joins TRBV10-3 to TRBJ1-2; D is possibly TRBD1 (5 bases). The CDR3 covers 15 residues. Trimming pared 3 bases from V and 4 bases from J, leaving 15 bases between. The germline V gene encodes CDR1 ENHRY and CDR2 SYGVKD. The CDR3 protein is CAISEPGTDLYGYTF. CDR3 nucleotides: TGTGCCATCAGTGAACCAGGGACCGATCTCTATGGCTACACCTTC.

This sequence joins TRBV29-1 and TRBJ1-1, with D perhaps TRBD1 (5 bases). This CDR3 contains 13 residues. The V gene's germline CDR1 is SQVTM and CDR2 ANQGSEA. V was clipped by 3 bases and J by 4 bases, with 12 bases between them. Here the CDR3 reads CSVEARRGTEAFF. In DNA form, the CDR3 reads TGCAGCGTTGAGGCGCGAAGGGGCACTGAAGCTTTCTTT.

This clonotype occurred a few times. The rearrangement uses TRBV11-2 and TRBJ1-1; D is unresolved. Germline CDR1 reads SGHAT; CDR2 reads FQNNGV. CDR3 length: 13 amino acids. Trimming left V 5 bases short and J 0 bases short, with 7 bases between. The CDR3 protein is CASSPIMNTEAFF. The CDR3 nucleotides read TGTGCCAGCAGCCCCATAATGAACACTGAAGCTTTCTTT.

This clonotype was seen more than once but under ten times. The CDR3 loop is CASRLKMLSPLHF. The CDR3 DNA follows: TGTGCCAGCAGGTTAAAAATGCTTTCACCCCTCCACTTT. The V and J genes are TRBV11-3 and TRBJ1-6; D is ambiguous. V dropped 6 bases and J dropped 9 bases, with 12 bases sitting between them. Germline lookup yields CDR1 SGHNT and CDR2 YENEEA. The CDR3 is made up of 13 amino acids.